Sequencing of this T cell receptor (beta chain) was carried out in a study of cytomegalovirus exposure and HLA in healthy donors. With respect to this clone: The junction departs from germline at one end; a sequencing error may be responsible.

The CDR3 extends over 12 amino acids. Germline V CDR1 and CDR2: MDHEN, SYDVKM. PCR amplification relied on 60 Vbeta primers (plus 13 Jbeta primers). The assay was immunoSEQ multiplex PCR, and TCRdb's table has in-frame clones only and misses some. Its table lists 200,000 to 250,000 clones. J is TRBJ1-1 and V is TRBV28; D ambiguous. This clonotype was sampled from a woman aged 25 to 39 in good health and CMV-seropositive. Sequenced input: PBMCs. CDR3 sequence: CASSLKATGAFF. CDR3 in DNA: TGTGCCAGCAGCCTGAAAGCGACTGGAGCTTTCTTT. The complete variable domain, with remaining parts taken from reference TRBV28 and TRBJ1-1, reads DVKVTQSSRYLVKRTGEKVFLECVQDMDHENMFWYRQDPGLGLRLIYFSYDVKMKEKGDIPEGYSVSREKKERFSLILESASTNQTSMYLCASSLKATGAFFGQGTRLTVV.